The clone carrying this T cell receptor (beta chain) was picked up many times. Its antigen is currently unknown. A second PCR of about 6 to 11 cycles used a sample-barcoded 5' primer and a J-beta primer mix. Each cDNA molecule was tagged by a template-switch adaptor with 12 random nucleotides. Each CDR3 protein gets one entry after TCRdb re-called the 5' RACE reads with MiXCR. The table lists roughly 900,000 distinct CDR3 sequences, about 30% of them singletons. The entry originates in a study of blood T cells in healthy people across ages. Study-wide points: Higher diversity, along with more naive CD4+ cells, distinguished long-lived donors from aged donors. Any conclusive comparison of naive versus antigen-experienced cells was prevented by using unsorted PBMCs.

V was trimmed by 5 bases and J by 2 bases, leaving 18 bases between them. Germline CDR1 SGHTA, CDR2 FQGNSA. The CDR3 runs 16 residues. Healthy Russian Caucasian donors spanned ages about 6 to 100 years. The sample consisted of blood. The sequence was obtained from a woman at least 80 years old in good health. The V gene is TRBV7-2, the J gene TRBJ1-2; a possible D gene is TRBD1 (6 bases). In nucleotides, the CDR3 is TGTGCCAGCAGCCCAAGACGCCGAGGACAGAACTATGGCTACACCTTC. Amino acid sequence: CASSPRRRGQNYGYTF.